This TCR beta chain was sequenced for a study of blood T cell repertoires in COVID-19. Assay used: immunoSEQ multiplex PCR; TCRdb lists only in-frame clones, some missing. The sample includes around 300,000 clones, 85% of them seen just once. CDR1 DFQATT and CDR2 SNEGSKA come from the germline V gene (reference sequence). V gave up 3 bases and J gave up 4 bases; unmatched junction bases: 7. The CDR3 length is 14 residues. The V gene is TRBV20-1, the J gene TRBJ2-3, with 7 nucleotides matching TRBD2. This TCR was sampled from a human donor in a cohort sampled during active COVID-19. Sequencing was carried out using peripheral blood. CDR3 in amino acids: CSASSGRGADTQYF. The CDR3 DNA is TGCAGTGCTAGTAGCGGGCGCGGTGCAGATACGCAGTATTTT.